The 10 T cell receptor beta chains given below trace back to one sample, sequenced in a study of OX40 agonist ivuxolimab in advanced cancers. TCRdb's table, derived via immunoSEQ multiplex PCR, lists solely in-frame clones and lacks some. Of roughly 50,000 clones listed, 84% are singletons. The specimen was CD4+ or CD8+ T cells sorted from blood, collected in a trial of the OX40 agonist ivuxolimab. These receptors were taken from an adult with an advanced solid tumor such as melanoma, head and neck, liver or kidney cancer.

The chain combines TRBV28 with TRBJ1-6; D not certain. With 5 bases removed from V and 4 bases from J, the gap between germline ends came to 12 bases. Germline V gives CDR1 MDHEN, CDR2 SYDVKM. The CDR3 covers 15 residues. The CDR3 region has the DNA TGTGCCAGCAGTCCAGGCAGTCCTTATAATTCACCCCTCCACTTT. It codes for CASSPGSPYNSPLHF.

The CDR3 nucleotides read TGTGCCTGGAGGGGGACTGAAGCTTTCTTT. Translated: CAWRGTEAFF. The chain joins TRBV30 to TRBJ1-1; unclear D gene. Germline V CDR1 and CDR2: GTSNPN, SVGIG (reference sequence). V lost 3 bases and J lost 5, with 4 bases in between. There are 10 residues in the CDR3.

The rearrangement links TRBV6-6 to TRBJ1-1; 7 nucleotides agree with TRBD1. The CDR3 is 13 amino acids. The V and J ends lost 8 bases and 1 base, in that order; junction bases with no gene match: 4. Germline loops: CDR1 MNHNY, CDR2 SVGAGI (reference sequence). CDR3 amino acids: CASRDSRNTEAFF. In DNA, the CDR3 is TGTGCCAGCCGGGACAGTAGGAACACTGAAGCTTTCTTT.

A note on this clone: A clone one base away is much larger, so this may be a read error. The CDR3 loop reads CASSIGGRGARGYTF. DNA for the CDR3: TGTGCCAGTAGTATCGGGGGACGGGGGGCCCGTGGCTACACCTTC. The chain combines TRBV19 with TRBJ1-2; D may be TRBD1 (6 bases). Germline lookup yields CDR1 LNHDA and CDR2 SQIVND (reference sequence). CDR3 length: 15 amino acids. V lost 3 bases and J 7 bases, leaving 18 bases between the germline ends.

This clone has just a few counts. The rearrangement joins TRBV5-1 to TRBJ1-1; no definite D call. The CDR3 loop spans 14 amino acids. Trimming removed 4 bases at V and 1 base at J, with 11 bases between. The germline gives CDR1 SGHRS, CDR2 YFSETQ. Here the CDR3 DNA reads TGCGCCAGCAGCAATGGAAACCGGAACACTGAAGCTTTCTTT. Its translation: CASSNGNRNTEAFF.

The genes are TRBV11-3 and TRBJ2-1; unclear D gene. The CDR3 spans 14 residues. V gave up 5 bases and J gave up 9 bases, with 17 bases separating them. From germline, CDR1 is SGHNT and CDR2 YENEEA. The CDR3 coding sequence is TGTGCCAGCAGCCACCCTCAGGACCGTTCTGAGCAGTTCTTC. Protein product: CASSHPQDRSEQFF.

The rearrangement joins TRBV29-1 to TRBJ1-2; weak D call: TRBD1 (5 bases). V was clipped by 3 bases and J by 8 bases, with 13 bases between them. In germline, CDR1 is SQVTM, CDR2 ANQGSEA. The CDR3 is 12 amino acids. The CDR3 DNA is TGCAGCGTTGACGGGGGGAGTGGCGGCTACACCTTC. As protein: CSVDGGSGGYTF.

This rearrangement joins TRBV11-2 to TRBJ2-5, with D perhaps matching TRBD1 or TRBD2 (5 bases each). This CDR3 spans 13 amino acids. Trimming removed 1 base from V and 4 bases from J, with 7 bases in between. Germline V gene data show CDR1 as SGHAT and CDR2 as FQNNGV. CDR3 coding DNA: TGTGCCAGCAGCTTAGTAGGGACAGAGACCCAGTACTTC. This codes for CASSLVGTETQYF.

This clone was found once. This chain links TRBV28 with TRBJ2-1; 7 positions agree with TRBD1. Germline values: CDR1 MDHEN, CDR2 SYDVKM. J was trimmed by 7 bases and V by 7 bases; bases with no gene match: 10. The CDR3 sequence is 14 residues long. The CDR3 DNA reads TGTGCCAGCAACGGCAGGGGGATCAAGAATGAGCAGTTCTTC. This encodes CASNGRGIKNEQFF.

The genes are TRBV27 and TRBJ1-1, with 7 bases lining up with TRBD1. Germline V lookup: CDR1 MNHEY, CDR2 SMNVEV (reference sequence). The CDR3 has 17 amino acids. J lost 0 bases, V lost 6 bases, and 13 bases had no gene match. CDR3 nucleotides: TGTGCCAGCAGCTACACCCGTTCGCAGGGGGTGAACACTGAAGCTTTCTTT. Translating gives CASSYTRSQGVNTEAFF.